The clone carrying this T cell receptor beta chain was seen a handful of times. It was with a sample-barcoded 5' primer and a J-beta primer mix that a second PCR of roughly 7 to 12 cycles was run. From the 5' RACE reads, TCRdb called clonotypes with MiXCR, one entry per CDR3 protein. The sample contains around 1.5 million distinct CDR3 sequences, 55% to 75% of which appear only once. This sample stems from a study of blood T cells in healthy people across ages. All donors came from Russia, were Caucasian and healthy, and spanned ages about 6 to 100. CDR1 and CDR2 from the germline V gene are LGHNA and YSLEER. The CDR3 is 16 amino acids. The junction had 8 bases not matched to a gene; V was cut back by 0 bases and J by 7 bases.

Sequencing was carried out using blood. V gene TRBV4-3 combines with J gene TRBJ2-1, with TRBD2 matching over 8 bases. The sequence derives from a man between 18 and 35 years old in good health. This CDR3 reads CASSQDPSGGPNEQFF. The CDR3 coding sequence is TGCGCCAGCAGCCAAGACCCCAGCGGGGGTCCGAATGAGCAGTTCTTC.